Below, one T cell receptor beta chain is given with its context. The clone's antigen remains unknown. No quality values exist for individual bases; no much larger clone is one base distant. The library was produced with the immunoSEQ multiplex PCR assay. For the multiplex PCR, a mixture combining 60 forward primers for TCR Vbeta segments and 13 reverse primers for TCR Jbeta segments was used. The CDR3 region of rearranged TCR beta genes was amplified from genomic DNA by a multiplex PCR assay. On the Illumina HiSeq System, the amplified TCR beta libraries were sequenced as 87-base-pair reads. Under the source paper's analysis protocol: A later analysis counted about 82 million unique TCR beta chains across the 690 or so repertoires, and approximately 11 million of these chains were shared by at least two donors. To remove PCR and sequencing errors, raw reads were error-corrected and collapsed into unique sequences using a nearest-neighbor algorithm that merged closely related sequences. CDR3 sequences were aligned to IMGT reference sequences to assign V, D and J gene segments. For a sequence to be retained, at least a six-nucleotide match to both a V gene segment and a J gene segment was required. A rearrangement was called productive if the CDR3 had no stop codons and remained in frame with V and J, and every other rearrangement was called non-productive. CDR3 was defined by IMGT convention, running from the second conserved V-encoded cysteine to the conserved J-encoded phenylalanine. The earlier analysis of about 530 of the donors excluded any sequence lacking an unambiguous match to a single V gene segment. In an earlier analysis of 450 to 750 of the donors, a V segment was called functional when productive rearrangements were above 56.7%, and segregating when the standard deviation between donors exceeded 5%. A statistical classification framework was developed to diagnose cytomegalovirus status using the catalog of TCR beta chain sequences. V and J gene assignment, in a later analysis, came from comparing TCR nucleotide sequences with IMGT/GENE-DB human TR gene sequences. Using the TCRdist pipeline, a later analysis assigned CDR3 sequences along with most-parsimonious VDJ recombination scenarios. In a later analysis, each TCR beta chain was defined by its CDR3 amino acid sequence together with its V-gene family, and reads without a unique V-gene family were excluded. To address suspected cross-contamination and a sequencing artifact, a later analysis removed several hundred highly shared, low-generation-probability nucleotide sequences. In a later analysis, a clonal expansion index for each public chain was calculated from normalized within-repertoire ranks of inferred template counts. A later analysis computed generation probabilities with a VDJ recombination model fitted to out-of-frame rearrangements, and checked the results against IGoR. Hypergeometric tests were used in a later analysis to score TCR-TCR, TCR-HLA and TCR-CMV co-occurrence, with a repertoire-size bias correction applied to the TCR pairs. In a later analysis, false discovery rates were estimated by permuting HLA or CMV assignments 20 times. A later analysis grouped co-occurring TCRs with DBSCAN, adding TCRdist sequence similarity when clustering within HLA-allele-positive subsets. Repertoires with fewer than 30,000 or more than 120,000 public chains, plus five repertoires with anomalous nucleotide sharing, were excluded from co-occurrence clustering. TCRdb mirrors the immuneACCESS table, restricted to in-frame sequences. Some clones are absent from its copies; in checked studies, under half trace to an unresolved V gene, and the reason for the others is unknown. V and J calls plus clone size are reproduced from that table; the DNA served to infer D and trimming. The sample has 130,000 to 150,000 clones on record, 78% of them singletons. The ten top clones hold about 3.2% of the sample.

This entry comes from a study of cytomegalovirus exposure and HLA in healthy donors (dated by TCRdb to about 2017). As for the study more broadly: According to an earlier analysis of a few hundred of the donors, about 179 million T cells yielded 95 million to 140 million unique TCR beta sequences and 276 Gb of sequence data. An early release that covered approximately 600 HLA-typed donors contained around 330 gigabases of sequencing data and around 85 million unique TCR sequences. Of the roughly 410 genotyped donors, approximately 80% were placed in the genetic ancestry cluster associated with self-reported Caucasian donors. The study aimed to test whether cataloging public T cell receptors could reveal signatures of past pathogen exposure. Using immunosequencing, the study profiled T cell repertoires from some 670 subjects and related those repertoires to cytomegalovirus serostatus. In addition to the first cohort of several hundred subjects, a separate validation cohort of 120 different subjects was used. To predict cytomegalovirus infection status, the study combined high-throughput TCR immunosequencing, statistical association of individual TCRs with disease status, and machine learning. In a later analysis, previously published TCR beta repertoires from 500 to 750 donors were re-analyzed and high-resolution HLA genotyping was added so that TCR occurrence patterns could be studied. In the later analysis, no new phenotypic data were used to find candidate immune exposures; instead, reliance was placed on TCR beta sequences and their occurrence across donors. An earlier analysis of some 500 of the donors applied high-throughput TCR beta sequencing to assess whether each TCR beta V gene segment acted as functional or pseudogenic. Donor age, sex, ethnicity and CMV serostatus were collected together with the repertoire data. A later genetic analysis took genome-wide SNP genotypes for about 55% of the roughly 670 donors and used that subset as a discovery cohort. All discovery cohort repertoires had been generated on a single sequencing platform. HLA typing included class I and class II loci at four-digit resolution. The number of typed donors differed by locus: about 629-630 for A, B, C, DRB1 and DQB1; 500 to 550 for DQA1; roughly 600 for DPA1; and about 470 for DPB1. Four to six DR-DQ haplotypes were handled as single units for association and clustering, since linkage in the cohort was strong. Among 300 to 500 genotyped donors of the cohort, an average of roughly 230,000 unique TCR beta nucleotide sequences was sequenced per donor, of which about 18% were non-productive. The paper as a whole reports these results and caveats: The classifier was reported to diagnose cytomegalovirus status with high specificity and sensitivity in both the original cohort and the validation cohort. A later analysis reported that several top co-occurrence clusters appeared linked to parvovirus B19, influenza, CMV and Epstein-Barr virus. Assigning TCR associations to individual alleles was difficult when HLA alleles, especially DR and DQ, strongly co-occurred. In this cohort, only TCR beta chains were sequenced, and detectable features were limited by the absence of alpha or paired-chain data. Some IMGT-functional V segments, including TRBV6-2 and TRBV6-3, could not be told apart with the 87-base-pair reads, so those segments were excluded. A further reported finding was that TCR beta sequences accurately predicted the HLA-A and HLA-B alleles for most subjects in the first cohort. CMV serostatus was the only immune exposure information available for the cohort. In a later analysis, TCR association rates were found to vary across HLA loci, with the most associated TCRs seen for DRB1 alleles and the fewest for HLA-C alleles. An association between a missense DCLRE1C variant and V-gene and J-gene trimming of TCR beta chains was found in a later genetic analysis and replicated in an independent cohort. A later genetic analysis reported fewer N-insertions in productive TCRs among donors in an Asian-associated ancestry cluster than the approximately 700-donor mean. In a later analysis, most CMV-associated TCR beta chains were found to appear HLA-restricted, with HLA associations seemingly driven largely by CMV exposure. At a false discovery rate of 0.05, a later analysis linked some 18,000 TCR beta sequences to specific HLA alleles. The earlier analysis of fewer than 750 of the donors excluded roughly 17 rarely observed V segments, including chromosome 9 orphons, because counts were too low. The presence/absence analyses assumed that sequencing depth was roughly uniform across donors, and that assumption may not be true. In the study, some 180 TCR beta chains were listed as associated with cytomegalovirus. HLA typing was unavailable for some donors at each locus, so association tests used only the typed subset. Linkage disequilibrium might explain the correlated functional status among segregating V segments, but an unknown experimental factor could not be ruled out. In vitro tests confirmed that three of the cytomegalovirus-associated TCR beta chains recognize cytomegalovirus antigens. In a later analysis, HLA-associated TCR beta chains were found to be more clonally expanded and to have lower generation probabilities than equally common non-associated chains. Across donors, most TCR sequences were observed very rarely, whereas some public TCRs were present in many individuals. An earlier analysis of 587 of the donors showed that most TCR beta V segments appeared in productive rearrangements either about 87% or about 30% of the time, which broadly matched IMGT annotations. A cluster of highly shared sequence variants was judged likely to represent a technical artifact of the sequencing pipeline. The authors suggested that the approach could potentially be extended to other disease states and immunological phenotypes.

Trimming removed 0 bases from V and 3 bases from J, leaving 5 bases between the germline ends. The CDR3 covers 13 residues, taking in both the cysteine and the phenylalanine. The entry retains the CDR3 DNA only, 39 bases that are in frame from base 1. From a lookup of the germline V gene (reference sequence), CDR1 and CDR2 are PRHDT and FYEKMQ. The cohort comprised 670 or so healthy bone marrow donors. All cohort members were sampled while nominally healthy, although unrecorded immune exposures were likely present. The donor was CMV seronegative and belonged to the group of 350 to 400 seronegative cohort members. A peripheral blood sample was provided by each donor, and peripheral blood mononuclear cells were used for TCR beta sequencing. Genomic DNA extraction from the blood cell samples was performed with the Qiagen DNeasy Blood Extraction Kit.

The source is a female donor in good health and CMV-seronegative. Sequencing was done on a sample of PBMCs. The V and J genes are TRBV13 and TRBJ1-1; the D gene remains uncertain. The DNA is TGTGCCAGCAGCTTAGGTGGAGACACTGAAGCTTTCTTT. This is translated as CASSLGGDTEAFF.